A single sample is the source of the 24 T cell receptor beta chains below, sequenced in a study of low-dose radiotherapy and immunotherapy resistance in tumors. The time point is: after trial treatment. Documented treatment: LDRT plus nivolumab, ipilimumab, low-dose cyclophosphamide and aspirin (RACIN trial). TRAV- and TRBV-specific primers primed first-strand cDNA, covering alpha and beta chains. TCR amplification ran 15 to 25 PCR cycles using constant-region and V-primer adapter primers. Each CDR3 protein gets one entry after TCRdb re-called the reads with MiXCR. Altogether 35,000 to 45,000 distinct CDR3 sequences are present, about 25% being singletons, with the ten largest covering about 9.5%. The sequencing used PBMCs, collected after low-dose radiotherapy plus immunotherapy. Receptor source: a male donor with prostate cancer.

This clonotype was detected ten times or more. This chain connects TRBV2 to TRBJ2-7; D is ambiguous. This CDR3 is built from 15 residues. Germline values: CDR1 SNHLY, CDR2 FYNNEI. The ends were cut back, 4 bases at V and 1 base at J, with 14 bases in the middle. The CDR3 DNA is TGTGCCAGCAGTGGATACCGGGTCCTGTCCTACGAGCAGTACTTC. Residues: CASSGYRVLSYEQYF.

This clonotype was recorded many times. The chain is built from TRBV20-1 and TRBJ2-3, with a possible D match to TRBD2 (5 bases). V shed 6 bases and J shed 6 bases, with 25 bases lying between them. Germline V lookup: CDR1 DFQATT, CDR2 SNEGSKA (reference sequence). The CDR3 has 16 residues. CDR3 nucleotides: TGCAGTGCCCGGAATACCTTACTAGACTGGTTGGATACGCAGTATTTT. Amino acids: CSARNTLLDWLDTQYF.

This clonotype was recorded once. This likely comes from a read error, as the CDR3 has no conserved phenylalanine or tryptophan at its end. V gene TRBV5-1 combines with J gene TRBJ2-7; D unresolved. The CDR3 covers 14 residues. Germline assignment: CDR1 SGHRS and CDR2 YFSETQ. Trimming stripped 4 bases from V and 2 bases from J, with 13 bases between. CDR3 region: CASSRTAVTYEQYC. The CDR3 region has the DNA TGCGCCAGCAGCCGGACGGCAGTAACCTACGAGCAGTACTGC.

The sample holds many counts of this clonotype. The rearrangement uses TRBV7-2 and TRBJ2-7; maybe TRBD1 (6 bases). Between the trimmed V and J ends, which lost 3 bases and 0 bases, there was a span of 9 bases. The CDR3 covers 14 residues. Germline V lookup: CDR1 SGHTA, CDR2 FQGNSA. The CDR3 bases are TGTGCCAGCAGCTTTGGCAGGGGCTCCTACGAGCAGTACTTC. This translates into CASSFGRGSYEQYF.

This clonotype was seen once. A far bigger clonotype differs at one base, so this is likely a read error. V gene TRBV5-3 combines with J gene TRBJ2-7; 7 nucleotides align to TRBD1. TRBV5-3 is labeled an ORF, and its function is uncertain. After removal of 8 bases from V and 4 bases from J, the junction contained 12 bases not matched to a gene. CDR3 length: 14 amino acids. DNA of the CDR3: TGTGCCAGCAGCCCCGTGGCAGGGGGTTACGAGCAGTACTTC. Translated, it gives CASSPVAGGYEQYF.

This clonotype was recorded at least ten times. The chain links TRBV12-3 or TRBV12-4 to TRBJ2-6; 7 bases fit TRBD1. V lost 6 bases, J lost 6 bases, and 8 bases stayed unmatched. This CDR3 has 15 residues. The CDR3 nucleotides read TGTGCCAGCAGGGTTACAGGGGTGGCGGCCAACGTCCTGACTTTC. Protein: CASRVTGVAANVLTF.

This clonotype was detected ten times or more. The J gene is TRBJ1-2, the V gene TRBV3-1; a weak D match, TRBD1 (6 bases). This CDR3 has 14 residues. Trimming took off 3 bases at V and 4 bases at J, with 12 bases between the two ends. Germline CDR1 and CDR2: LGHDT and YNNKEL (reference sequence). DNA of the CDR3: TGTGCCAGCAGCCAGAGTGGACAGTTCTATGGCTACACCTTC. It codes for CASSQSGQFYGYTF.

This chain uses TRBV5-4 with TRBJ1-2; D unresolved. With 2 bases removed from V and 7 bases from J, the gap between germline ends came to 12 bases. This CDR3 spans 13 amino acids. Germline-derived CDR1 and CDR2 are SGHNT and YYREEE (reference sequence). The CDR3 nucleotides read TGTGCCAGCAGCTTTCGTGGTGGAGGTGGCTACACCTTC. Encoded protein: CASSFRGGGGYTF.

This rearrangement joins TRBV4-3 to TRBJ1-6; 8 bases agree with TRBD1. The J segment lost 9 bases and the V segment lost 5 bases, leaving 9 bases of the junction unmatched. The germline V gene has CDR1 LGHNA and CDR2 YSLEER. The CDR3 has 15 residues. The CDR3 region is CASSDSGGEGSPLHF. The CDR3 coding sequence is TGCGCCAGCAGCGATTCAGGGGGCGAAGGTTCACCCCTCCACTTT.

This clonotype was observed at least ten times. This rearrangement joins TRBV20-1 to TRBJ2-2, with D possibly being TRBD1 (5 bases). The germline V gene has CDR1 DFQATT and CDR2 SNEGSKA (reference sequence). This CDR3 spans 15 amino acids. Trimming removed 3 bases from V and 6 bases from J, with 17 bases in between. DNA of the CDR3: TGCAGTGCTAGGGCGCAGGGAAGTGTGGCCGGGGAGCTGTTTTTT. Protein: CSARAQGSVAGELFF.

This clonotype was recorded at least ten times. The J gene is TRBJ2-7, the V gene TRBV27; either TRBD1 or TRBD2 may fit D (5 bases each). V was shortened by 4 bases and J by 2 bases, with 12 bases between the two germline ends. Germline V gene lookup returns CDR1 MNHEY and CDR2 SMNVEV (reference sequence). The CDR3 extends over 14 amino acids. This chain's CDR3 is CASSSGTVAYEQYF. The CDR3 DNA is TGTGCCAGCAGTTCAGGGACGGTCGCCTACGAGCAGTACTTC.

In DNA, the CDR3 is TGTGCCAGCAGCTCCTCCCTAGCGGGAGACACAGATACGCAGTATTTT. It is translated as CASSSSLAGDTDTQYF. The chain combines TRBV5-4 with TRBJ2-3, with 10 nucleotides matching TRBD2. CDR1 and CDR2 (germline): SGHNT, YYREEE (reference sequence). The CDR3 sequence is 16 residues long. The trim removed 3 bases at V and 2 bases at J, leaving 6 bases unmatched. The variable domain in full, completed from reference TRBV5-4 and TRBJ2-3, reads ETGVTQSPTHLIKTRGQQVTLRCSSQSGHNTVSWYQQALGQGPQFIFQYYREEENGRGNFPPRFSGLQFPNYSSELNVNALELDDSALYLCASSSSLAGDTDTQYFGPGTRLTVL.

This clonotype was recorded at least ten times. The chain couples TRBV10-3 to TRBJ2-5; D ambiguous. Trimming removed 8 bases from V and 4 bases from J, with 14 bases in between. Germline CDR1 ENHRY, CDR2 SYGVKD. The CDR3 is made up of 13 amino acids. The CDR3: CAIAIRSGETQYF. The CDR3 bases are TGTGCCATCGCAATTCGCAGTGGAGAGACCCAGTACTTC.

This clonotype was found many times. The CDR3 protein is CSAGTGGRSYNEQFF. In DNA, the CDR3 is TGCAGTGCTGGAACAGGGGGTAGGTCCTACAATGAGCAGTTCTTC. The V call is TRBV20-1, the J call TRBJ2-1; 8 bases align to TRBD1. The trim removed 5 bases at V and 1 base at J, leaving 7 bases unmatched. CDR1 DFQATT and CDR2 SNEGSKA come from the germline V gene (reference sequence). The length of the CDR3 is 15 residues.

This clonotype has a count of ten or more. The V and J genes are TRBV7-9 and TRBJ2-2; 8 nucleotides align to TRBD2. Germline trimming cut 3 bases from V and 2 bases from J; bases unmatched to any gene: 11. The length of the CDR3 is 18 residues. Per germline, CDR1 SEHNR and CDR2 FQNEAQ (reference sequence). CDR3 sequence (DNA): TGTGCCAGCAGCTTGCAGGCGGGGGGCGTAGGAAACACCGGGGAGCTGTTTTTT. Translation gives CASSLQAGGVGNTGELFF.

This clonotype has a count of ten or more. This chain connects TRBV20-1 to TRBJ2-5; no clear D. CDR1 is DFQATT and CDR2 is SNEGSKA in the germline V gene (reference sequence). Trimming took off 1 base at V and 4 bases at J, with 7 bases between the two ends. CDR3 size: 12 residues. The CDR3 DNA reads TGCAGTGCTAGAGTGAACGCAGAGACCCAGTACTTC. This codes for CSARVNAETQYF.

This clonotype has ten or more counts. The CDR3 is CASRPGQGSSYEKLFF. CDR3 sequence (DNA): TGTGCCAGTAGGCCGGGACAGGGAAGTTCGTATGAAAAACTGTTTTTT. This chain uses TRBV19 with TRBJ1-4, with TRBD1 matching over 9 bases. The CDR3 loop spans 16 amino acids. The V segment lost 6 bases and the J segment 6 bases; nucleotides outside the gene matches: 11. Germline V gene data show CDR1 as LNHDA and CDR2 as SQIVND (reference sequence).

The V call is TRBV3-1, the J call TRBJ1-1; 12 positions agree with TRBD1. CDR3 length: 17 amino acids. The germline V gene has CDR1 LGHDT and CDR2 YNNKEL (reference sequence). After removal of 7 bases from V and 1 base from J, the junction contained 10 bases not matched to a gene. The CDR3 DNA is TGTGCCAGCACCCGGGGGACAGGGGGCGCGCGGAACACTGAAGCTTTCTTT. Its translation: CASTRGTGGARNTEAFF.

This clonotype was recorded at least ten times. The chain joins TRBV7-2 to TRBJ2-1; D is undetermined. The length of the CDR3 is 13 residues. With 1 base removed from V and 4 bases from J, the gap between germline ends came to 5 bases. Germline CDR1 and CDR2: SGHTA and FQGNSA. In DNA, the CDR3 is TGTGCCAGCAGCTTAGGCCCTTACAATGAGCAGTTCTTC. This sequence encodes CASSLGPYNEQFF.

In its sample, this clonotype was seen many times. The chain joins TRBV5-1 to TRBJ2-7; 7 bases align to TRBD2. CDR3 length: 15 residues. V lost 6 bases to trimming and J lost 3 bases; unmatched junction nucleotides: 12. Germline assignment: CDR1 SGHRS and CDR2 YFSETQ. The chain's CDR3 is CASTRGGTPSYEQYF. As DNA, the CDR3 is TGCGCCAGCACCCGGGGAGGGACTCCGAGCTACGAGCAGTACTTC.

This clonotype was seen many times. The gene calls are TRBV27 and TRBJ2-3; 8 bases are a match to TRBD2. The junction had 9 bases not matched to a gene; V was cut back by 4 bases and J by 6 bases. The V gene's germline CDR1 is MNHEY and CDR2 SMNVEV (reference sequence). This CDR3 region has 15 residues. For the CDR3, the DNA is TGTGCCAGCAGTTGGGGCAGCGGGAGTGGCGATACGCAGTATTTT. Its protein product is CASSWGSGSGDTQYF.

The genes are TRBV12-3 or TRBV12-4 and TRBJ2-3; TRBD2 is a possible D gene (6 bases). V shed 2 bases and J shed 5 bases, with 11 bases lying between them. The CDR3 has 14 residues. Here the CDR3 DNA reads TGTGCCAGCAGTTTAAGGCGGGATGGAGATACGCAGTATTTT. This gives the protein CASSLRRDGDTQYF.

This clonotype has a handful of counts. This chain links TRBV6-2 or TRBV6-3 with TRBJ2-7; D may be TRBD2 (5 bases). Trimming took 6 bases from V and 2 from J, leaving 20 bases between them. The CDR3 extends over 16 amino acids. Germline lookup yields CDR1 MNHEY and CDR2 SVGEGT. The CDR3 is CASSSYSAMDPYEQYF. CDR3 DNA: TGTGCCAGCAGCAGTTATAGCGCGATGGATCCCTACGAGCAGTACTTC.

The chain has TRBV9 and TRBJ2-7; 9 nucleotides match TRBD1. The CDR3 contains 15 residues. The germline V gene has CDR1 SGDLS and CDR2 YYNGEE. The V gene end was trimmed by 3 bases and the J gene end by 3 bases; junction bases not matched to a gene: 7. CDR3 in amino acids: CASSATGTGNYEQYF. The CDR3, as DNA: TGTGCCAGCAGCGCCACCGGGACAGGGAACTACGAGCAGTACTTC.